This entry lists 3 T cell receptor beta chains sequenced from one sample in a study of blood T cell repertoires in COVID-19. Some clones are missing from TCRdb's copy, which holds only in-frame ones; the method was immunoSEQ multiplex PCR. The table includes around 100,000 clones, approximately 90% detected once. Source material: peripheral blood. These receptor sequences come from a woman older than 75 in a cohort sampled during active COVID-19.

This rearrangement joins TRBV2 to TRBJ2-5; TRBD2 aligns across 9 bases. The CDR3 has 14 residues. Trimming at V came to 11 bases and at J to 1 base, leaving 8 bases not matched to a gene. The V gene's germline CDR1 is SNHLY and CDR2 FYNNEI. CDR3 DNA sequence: TGTGCCCACGGTCGCGGGGGGGGCCAAGAGACCCAGTACTTC. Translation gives CAHGRGGGQETQYF. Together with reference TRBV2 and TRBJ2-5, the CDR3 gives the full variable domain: EPEVTQTPSHQVTQMGQEVILRCVPISNHLYFYWYRQILGQKVEFLVSFYNNEISEKSEIFDDQFSVERPDGSNFTLKIRSTKLEDSAMYFCAHGRGGGQETQYFGPGTRLLVL.

CDR3 nucleotides: TGTGCCAGCAGCCCCCACGGGGGAGAGACCCAGTACTTC. Encoded protein: CASSPHGGETQYF. The chain combines TRBV9 with TRBJ2-5; a possible D gene is TRBD2 (6 bases). Germline loops: CDR1 SGDLS, CDR2 YYNGEE. CDR3 length equals 13 residues. V dropped 4 bases and J dropped 4 bases, with 11 bases sitting between them.

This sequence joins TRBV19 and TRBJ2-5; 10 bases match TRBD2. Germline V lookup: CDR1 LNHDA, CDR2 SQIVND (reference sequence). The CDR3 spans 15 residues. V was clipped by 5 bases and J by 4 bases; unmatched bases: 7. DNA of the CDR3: TGTGCCAGTAGTTCTAGCGGGAGAGGTGGAGAGACCCAGTACTTC. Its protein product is CASSSSGRGGETQYF.